Listed below are T cell receptor beta chains from one sample, sequenced in a study of shared clonotypes between healthy human individuals. Profiling relied on immunoSEQ multiplex PCR, and the TCRdb table lists in-frame clones only, not all of them. Altogether a few million clones are present, about 94% being singletons, with the ten largest covering under 2%. The sequenced material came from naive CD8+ T cells from PBMCs. All receptors derive from a man younger than 35 in good health. Some clones in this sample may be carry-over from other donors' samples. CDR3s include the opening cysteine and the closing phenylalanine or tryptophan. A D gene is named only where the DNA matches it firmly. Clone size, where shown, is once, few, many, or a class for clones that have expanded.

TRBD2	NA	TRBV28	TRBJ2-3	TGTGCCAGCAGTTTAGTCCTAGCGGGAGTATTAGATACGCAGTATTTT	CASSLVLAGVLDTQYF
NA	NA	TRBV5-1	TRBJ2-7	TGCGCCAGCAGCTTGGGTGGTCAGTCCTCCTACGAGCAGTACTTC	CASSLGGQSSYEQYF
NA	once	TRBV2	TRBJ1-1	TGTGCCAGCAGTGAGATTGGACAGATGAACACTGAAGCTTTCTTT	CASSEIGQMNTEAFF
NA	NA	TRBV7-9	TRBJ1-1	TGTGCCAGCAGCTTAAGGGTGGACGGCAATCGGGTCACTGAAGCTTTCTTT	CASSLRVDGNRVTEAFF
NA	NA	TRBV14	TRBJ2-2	TGTGCCAGCAGCCATCTGGGGTCCGGCGGGGAGCTGTTTTTT	CASSHLGSGGELFF
NA	once	TRBV28	TRBJ2-2	TGTGCCAGCAGTTTAGTCCGGGGTGAAACCGGGGAGCTGTTTTTT	CASSLVRGETGELFF
NA	once	TRBV5-8	TRBJ1-1	TGTGCCAGCAGCTTGTCAGGGAGTGGGACTGAAGCTTTCTTT	CASSLSGSGTEAFF
NA	NA	TRBV7-8	TRBJ1-5	TGTGCCAGCAGCTTAGCGGAAGAAAGGAATCAGCCCCAGCATTTT	CASSLAEERNQPQHF
NA	NA	TRBV11-1	TRBJ2-7	TGTGCCAGCAGCTTGCGGGAAGCCTACGAGCAGTACTTC	CASSLREAYEQYF
NA	once	TRBV5-6	TRBJ2-1	TGTGCCAGCAGCCCCGGGGCGAGCAATGAGCAGTTCTTC	CASSPGASNEQFF
TRBD2	few	TRBV6-4	TRBJ2-1	TGTGCCAGCAGCTCAACTAGCGGGGATTACAATGAGCAGTTCTTC	CASSSTSGDYNEQFF
TRBD1	NA	TRBV10-3	TRBJ2-3	TGTGCCATCAGGGGACAGGGGGTAGATACGCAGTATTTT	CAIRGQGVDTQYF
NA	NA	TRBV11-2	TRBJ2-7	TGTGCCAGCAGCTTGGAGGGCAACCAACCCTACGAGCAGTACTTC	CASSLEGNQPYEQYF
NA	NA	TRBV18	TRBJ2-1	TGTGCCAGCTCACCACCGTTGGGGCAACGGTACAATGAGCAGTTCTTC	CASSPPLGQRYNEQFF
NA	NA	TRBV10-3	TRBJ1-1	TGTGCCATCAGTACAAGACAGACGAACACTGAAGCTTTCTTT	CAISTRQTNTEAFF
TRBD2	once	TRBV6-1	TRBJ2-1	TGTGCCAGCAGTGAACTCCTAGCGGGAGTGCGCAATGAGCAGTTCTTC	CASSELLAGVRNEQFF
NA	NA	TRBV28	TRBJ1-5	TGTGCCAGCACGAGGGGGGGTCATAGCAATCAGCCCCAGCATTTT	CASTRGGHSNQPQHF
NA	NA	TRBV5-1	TRBJ2-2	TGCGCCAGCAGCCCGGTTTACAGCACCGGGGAGCTGTTTTTT	CASSPVYSTGELFF
TRBD1	NA	TRBV9	TRBJ2-1	TGTGCCAGCAGCGCCGGGACAGCCCAATGGGAGCAGTTCTTC	CASSAGTAQWEQFF
NA	NA	TRBV2	TRBJ2-7	TGTGCCAGCAGCGTGGGGTTGATCTCCTACGAGCAGTACTTC	CASSVGLISYEQYF
NA	NA	TRBV11-2	TRBJ2-2	TGTGCCAGCAGCTTAGATGCGTGGACGGAGGGACCTGGGACCGGGGAGCTGTTTTTT	CASSLDAWTEGPGTGELFF
NA	NA	TRBV2	TRBJ1-1	TGTGCCAGCAGTGAAGATTCGGAAGCTTTCTTT	CASSEDSEAFF
TRBD1	NA	TRBV7-9	TRBJ2-3	TGTGCCAGCGGACAGGGCCCTTCTTCCACAGATACGCAGTATTTT	CASGQGPSSTDTQYF
NA	NA	TRBV6-1	TRBJ2-7	TGTGCCAGCAGCCGTCGGGTCTACGAGCAGTACTTC	CASSRRVYEQYF
TRBD1	NA	TRBV2	TRBJ2-7	TGTGCCAGCAGTCAGGACAGGAGCTCCTACGAGCAGTACTTC	CASSQDRSSYEQYF
NA	NA	TRBV30	TRBJ2-7	TGTGCCTGGAGTGTAGGCCGGGCTGGGTACGAGCAGTACTTC	CAWSVGRAGYEQYF
NA	NA	TRBV4-1	TRBJ1-2	TGCGCCAGCAGCCAAGATAGGGCAGGGGAAAACTATGGCTACACCTTC	CASSQDRAGENYGYTF
NA	NA	TRBV27	TRBJ1-5	TGTGCCAGCAGTTTAAGGGACAAATATCAGCCCCAGCATTTT	CASSLRDKYQPQHF
NA	NA	TRBV2	TRBJ1-5	TGTGCCAGCAGTAAGGATCAGCCCCAGCATTTT	CASSKDQPQHF